The 5 T cell receptor beta chains in this list originate from one sample, sequenced in a study of Ad26.COV2.S vaccination and SARS-CoV-2 variants. The assay was immunoSEQ multiplex PCR, and TCRdb's table has in-frame clones only and misses some. The table has about 680,000 clones, 70% to 90% seen once. Treatment here: about 20 received Ad26.COV2.S at low or high dose, single or two shots; a few received placebo; per-sample allocation not given. Collection of samples fell on day 63 after the first vaccine or placebo injection. This material consisted of peripheral blood, taken in a trial of Ad26.COV2.S vaccine versus placebo. The receptors come from a person between 18 and 59 years old who received the Ad26.COV2.S COVID-19 vaccine or a placebo.

The chain uses TRBV6-5 and TRBJ2-1; unclear D gene. This CDR3 spans 16 amino acids. V shed 0 bases and J shed 4 bases, with 13 bases lying between them. Germline V CDR1 and CDR2: MNHEY, SVGAGI. The CDR3 DNA reads TGTGCCAGCAGTTACTCTGCCAGAGTCCATTACAATGAGCAGTTCTTC. Translated, it gives CASSYSARVHYNEQFF.

The chain has TRBV18 and TRBJ1-3; 8 bases map to TRBD1. After removal of 3 bases from V and 8 bases from J, the junction contained 6 bases not matched to a gene. The CDR3 consists of 14 residues. The germline V gene encodes CDR1 KGHSH and CDR2 LQKENI. The DNA of the CDR3 is TGTGCCAGCTCACCGACAGGGGTTGAGGACACCATATATTTT. It yields the protein CASSPTGVEDTIYF.

This chain joins TRBV7-9 and TRBJ2-1; TRBD2 aligns across 9 bases. Looked up from germline, CDR1 is SEHNR and CDR2 is FQNEAQ (reference sequence). The CDR3 is 15 residues long. Germline trimming cut 5 bases from V and 8 bases from J; bases unmatched to any gene: 10. CDR3 sequence: CASSQNGGRVHEQFF. The CDR3 DNA reads as TGTGCCAGCAGCCAGAACGGCGGGAGGGTCCATGAGCAGTTCTTC.

This chain's CDR3 is CATTGGHQETQYF. DNA for the CDR3: TGTGCCACCACCGGAGGTCATCAAGAGACCCAGTACTTC. This chain connects TRBV24-1 to TRBJ2-5, with D tentatively TRBD2 (5 bases). The CDR3 has 13 residues. Germline CDR1 is KGHDR and CDR2 is SFDVKD. Deletions cut 8 bases from V and 2 bases from J, with 11 bases between.

V and J are TRBV24-1 and TRBJ1-4; 7 bases fit TRBD1. J lost 3 bases, V lost 5 bases, and 5 bases had no gene match. The CDR3 is 15 residues long. In germline, CDR1 is KGHDR, CDR2 SFDVKD. The CDR3 DNA follows: TGTGCCACCAGTGCTCGACAGGGACCTAATGAAAAACTGTTTTTT. It codes for CATSARQGPNEKLFF.